The source of this T cell receptor (beta chain) is a study of metastatic and nonmetastatic thyroid tumors. No treatment had been given to any patient before thyroid surgery. This clone was observed at least ten times. TCRdb re-called clones via MiXCR from the PCR reads. Among 20,000 to 30,000 clones listed, 13% were seen once. Germline-derived CDR1 and CDR2 are SGDLS and YYNGEE. This CDR3 region has 16 residues. V was clipped by 3 bases and J by 8 bases; unmatched bases: 9. The J gene is TRBJ2-1, the V gene TRBV9; 12 bases agree with TRBD2. Sequences were obtained from blood. The sequence was obtained from a female donor with papillary thyroid cancer or a benign thyroid nodule (not recorded which). Some clones in this sample may be carry-over from other donors' samples. As DNA, the CDR3 is TGTGCCAGCAGCGGATCACTAGCGGGAGGTGGGGATGAGCAGTTCTTC. Protein product: CASSGSLAGGGDEQFF.